The clone carrying this TCR beta chain has a count of ten or more. Its antigen is still unknown. To make TCR beta libraries, researchers used iRepertoire HTBI primers and Arm-PCR of CDR3 regions. TCRdb called the multiplex PCR reads again in MiXCR, with one record for every CDR3 protein. The sample shows around 240,000 distinct CDR3 sequences, 15% to 20% of them seen only once. The entry originates in a study of regulatory T cells in long-lasting Graves disease. CDR1 is SQVTM and CDR2 is ANQGSEA in the germline V gene. V lost 4 bases and J lost 3; bases outside the gene matches: 6. The CDR3 has 14 amino acids. As for time point: newly diagnosed GD, antithyroid drugs for less than 3 months. The TCR library used RNA extracted from PBMCs. American Thyroid Association guidelines were used to diagnose Graves' disease. General study findings and limits: TRBV28, TRBJ1-2 and TRBJ2-5 were favored in persistent disease.

These data also formed part of another study, on T cells in Graves' hyperthyroidism and ophthalmopathy.

The chain is built from TRBV29-1 and TRBJ2-3, with TRBD2 matching over 8 bases. The sequencing here drew on peripheral blood mononuclear cells (PBMCs), taken at new diagnosis, from a patient treated with antithyroid drugs. The receptor comes from a young woman with Graves disease. The CDR3 spells CSVAAGGLTDTQYF. CDR3 coding DNA: TGCAGCGTTGCTGCGGGGGGCTTAACAGATACGCAGTATTTT.